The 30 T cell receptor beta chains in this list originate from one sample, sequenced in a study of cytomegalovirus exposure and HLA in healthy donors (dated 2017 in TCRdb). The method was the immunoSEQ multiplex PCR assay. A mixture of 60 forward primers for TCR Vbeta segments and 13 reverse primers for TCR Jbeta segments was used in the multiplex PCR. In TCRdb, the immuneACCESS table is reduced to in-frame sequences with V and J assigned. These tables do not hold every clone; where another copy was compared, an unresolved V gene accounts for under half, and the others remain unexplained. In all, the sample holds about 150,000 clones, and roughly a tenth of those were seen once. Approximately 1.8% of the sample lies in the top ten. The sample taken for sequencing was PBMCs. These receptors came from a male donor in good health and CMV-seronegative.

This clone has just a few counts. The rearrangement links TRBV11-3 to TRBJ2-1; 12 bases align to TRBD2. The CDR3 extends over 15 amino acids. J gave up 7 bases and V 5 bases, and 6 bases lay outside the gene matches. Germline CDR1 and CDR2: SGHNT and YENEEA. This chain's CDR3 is CASSNPGLAGNEQFF. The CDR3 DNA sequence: TGTGCCAGCAGCAATCCTGGACTAGCGGGAAATGAGCAGTTCTTC.

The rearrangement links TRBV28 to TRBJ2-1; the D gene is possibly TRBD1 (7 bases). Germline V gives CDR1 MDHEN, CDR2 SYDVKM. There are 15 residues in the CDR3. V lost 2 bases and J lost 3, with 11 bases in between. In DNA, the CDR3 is TGTGCCAGCAGTTTAGGAGGGACAGTCTACAATGAGCAGTTCTTC. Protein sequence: CASSLGGTVYNEQFF.

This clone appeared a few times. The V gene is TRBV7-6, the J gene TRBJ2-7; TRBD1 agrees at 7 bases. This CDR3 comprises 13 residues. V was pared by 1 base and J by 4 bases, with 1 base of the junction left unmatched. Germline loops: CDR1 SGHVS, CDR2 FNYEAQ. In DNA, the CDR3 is TGTGCCAGCAGCTTAGGGGACAGTTACGAGCAGTACTTC. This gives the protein CASSLGDSYEQYF.

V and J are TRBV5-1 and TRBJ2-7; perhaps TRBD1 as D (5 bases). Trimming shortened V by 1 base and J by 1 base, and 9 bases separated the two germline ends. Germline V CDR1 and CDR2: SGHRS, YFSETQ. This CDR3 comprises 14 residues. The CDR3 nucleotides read TGCGCCAGCAGCTTGACACAGGAGTCCTACGAGCAGTACTTC. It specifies CASSLTQESYEQYF.

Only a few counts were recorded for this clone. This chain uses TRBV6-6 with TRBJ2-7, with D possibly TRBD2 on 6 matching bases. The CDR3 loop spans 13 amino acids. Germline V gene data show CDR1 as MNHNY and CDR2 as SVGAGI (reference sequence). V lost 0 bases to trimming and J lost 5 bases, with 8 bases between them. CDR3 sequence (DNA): TGTGCCAGCAGTTACTCGAGCGGGCACGAGCAGTACTTC. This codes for CASSYSSGHEQYF.

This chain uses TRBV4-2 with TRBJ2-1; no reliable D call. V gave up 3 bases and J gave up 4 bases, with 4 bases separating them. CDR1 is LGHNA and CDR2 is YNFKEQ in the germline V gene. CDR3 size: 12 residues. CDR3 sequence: CASSQEYNEQFF. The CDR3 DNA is TGTGCCAGCAGCCAGGAGTACAATGAGCAGTTCTTC.

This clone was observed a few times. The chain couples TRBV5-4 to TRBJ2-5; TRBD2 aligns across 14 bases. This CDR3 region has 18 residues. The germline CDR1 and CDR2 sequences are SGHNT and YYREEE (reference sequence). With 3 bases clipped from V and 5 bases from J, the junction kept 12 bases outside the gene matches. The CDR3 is CASSSRLAGGRIVETQYF. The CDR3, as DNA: TGTGCCAGCAGCTCGAGACTAGCGGGGGGGCGAATCGTTGAGACCCAGTACTTC.

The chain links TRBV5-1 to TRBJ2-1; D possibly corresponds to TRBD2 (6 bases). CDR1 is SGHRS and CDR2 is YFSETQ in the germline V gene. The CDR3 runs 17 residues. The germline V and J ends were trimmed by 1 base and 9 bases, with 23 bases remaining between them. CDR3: CASSLKLADPPKGEQFF. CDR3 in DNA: TGCGCCAGCAGCTTGAAGTTAGCGGATCCACCAAAGGGTGAGCAGTTCTTC.

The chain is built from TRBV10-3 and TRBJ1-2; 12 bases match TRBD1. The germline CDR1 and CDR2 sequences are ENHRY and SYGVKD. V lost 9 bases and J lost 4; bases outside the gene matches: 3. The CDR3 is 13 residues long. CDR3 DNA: TGTGCCATGGGACAGGGGGCTTCCTATGGCTACACCTTC. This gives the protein CAMGQGASYGYTF.

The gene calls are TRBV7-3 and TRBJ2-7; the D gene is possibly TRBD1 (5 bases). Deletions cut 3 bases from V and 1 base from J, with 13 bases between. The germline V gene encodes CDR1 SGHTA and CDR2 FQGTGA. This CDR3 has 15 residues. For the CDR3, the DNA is TGTGCCAGCAGCTTTCAGGCAGGGCTTTCCTACGAGCAGTACTTC. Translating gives CASSFQAGLSYEQYF. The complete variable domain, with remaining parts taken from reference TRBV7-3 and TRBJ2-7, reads GAGVSQTPSNKVTEKGKYVELRCDPISGHTALYWYRQSLGQGPEFLIYFQGTGAADDSGLPNDRFFAVRPEGSVSTLKIQRTERGDSAVYLCASSFQAGLSYEQYFGPGTRLTVT.

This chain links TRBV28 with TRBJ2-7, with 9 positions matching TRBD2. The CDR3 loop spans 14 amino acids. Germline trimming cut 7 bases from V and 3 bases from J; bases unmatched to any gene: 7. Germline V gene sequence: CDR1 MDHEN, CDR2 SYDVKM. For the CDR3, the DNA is TGTGCCAGCAAGAAGCGGGGGGCGGGCTACGAGCAGTACTTC. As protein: CASKKRGAGYEQYF.

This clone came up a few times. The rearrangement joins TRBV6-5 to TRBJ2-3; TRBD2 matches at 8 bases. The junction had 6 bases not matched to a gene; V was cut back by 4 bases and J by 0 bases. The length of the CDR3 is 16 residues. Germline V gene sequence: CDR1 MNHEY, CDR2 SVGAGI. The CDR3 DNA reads TGTGCCAGCAGTTCCCCAGCGGGGGCTAGCACAGATACGCAGTATTTT. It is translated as CASSSPAGASTDTQYF.

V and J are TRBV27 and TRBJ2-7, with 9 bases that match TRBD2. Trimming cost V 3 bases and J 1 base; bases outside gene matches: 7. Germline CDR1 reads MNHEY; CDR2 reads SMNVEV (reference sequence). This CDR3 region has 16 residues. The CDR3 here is CASSFHLAGPSYEQYF. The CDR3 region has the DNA TGTGCCAGCAGTTTCCATCTAGCGGGGCCTTCCTACGAGCAGTACTTC.

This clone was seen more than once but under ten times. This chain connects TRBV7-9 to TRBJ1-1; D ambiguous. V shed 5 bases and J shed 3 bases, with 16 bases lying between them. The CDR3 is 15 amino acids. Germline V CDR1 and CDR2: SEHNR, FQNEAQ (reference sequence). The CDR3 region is CASSPIGATDTEAFF. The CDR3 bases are TGTGCCAGCAGCCCGATCGGAGCTACCGACACTGAAGCTTTCTTT.

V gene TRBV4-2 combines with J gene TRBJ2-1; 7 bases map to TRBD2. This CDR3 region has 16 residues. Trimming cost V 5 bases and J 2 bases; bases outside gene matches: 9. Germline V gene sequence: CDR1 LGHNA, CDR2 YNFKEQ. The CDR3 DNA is TGTGCCAGCAGCAAACTCGGGGAGGGTCCCTACAATGAGCAGTTCTTC. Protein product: CASSKLGEGPYNEQFF.

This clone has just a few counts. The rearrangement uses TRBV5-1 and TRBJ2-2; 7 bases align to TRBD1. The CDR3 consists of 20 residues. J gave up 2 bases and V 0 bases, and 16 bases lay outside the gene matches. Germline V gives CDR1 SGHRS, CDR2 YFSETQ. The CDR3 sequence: CASSLAQFQGTGVNTGELFF. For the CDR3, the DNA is TGCGCCAGCAGCTTGGCTCAATTCCAAGGTACAGGGGTCAACACCGGGGAGCTGTTTTTT. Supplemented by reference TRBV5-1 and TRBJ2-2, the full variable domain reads KAGVTQTPRYLIKTRGQQVTLSCSPISGHRSVSWYQQTPGQGLQFLFEYFSETQRNKGNFPGRFSGRQFSNSRSEMNVSTLELGDSALYLCASSLAQFQGTGVNTGELFFGEGSRLTVL.

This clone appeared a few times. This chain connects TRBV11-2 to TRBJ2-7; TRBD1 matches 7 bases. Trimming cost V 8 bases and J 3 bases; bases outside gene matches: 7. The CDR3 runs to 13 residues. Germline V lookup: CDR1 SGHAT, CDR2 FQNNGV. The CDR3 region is CASRDSGFYEQYF. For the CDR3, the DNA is TGTGCCAGCCGGGACAGTGGGTTCTACGAGCAGTACTTC.

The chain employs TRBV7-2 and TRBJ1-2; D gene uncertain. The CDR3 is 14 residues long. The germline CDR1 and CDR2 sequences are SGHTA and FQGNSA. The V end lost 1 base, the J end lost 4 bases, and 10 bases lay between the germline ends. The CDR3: CASSLGGLSYGYTF. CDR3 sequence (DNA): TGTGCCAGCAGCTTAGGCGGCCTATCCTATGGCTACACCTTC.

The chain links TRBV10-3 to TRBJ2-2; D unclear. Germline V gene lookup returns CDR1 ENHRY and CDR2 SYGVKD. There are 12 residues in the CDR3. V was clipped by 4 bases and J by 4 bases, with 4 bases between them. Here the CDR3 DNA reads TGTGCCATCAGTGGTAGCACCGGGGAGCTGTTTTTT. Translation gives CAISGSTGELFF.

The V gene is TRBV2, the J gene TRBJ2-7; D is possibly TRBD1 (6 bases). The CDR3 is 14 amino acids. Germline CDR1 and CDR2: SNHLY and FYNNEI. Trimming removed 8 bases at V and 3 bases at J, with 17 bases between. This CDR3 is CASAAQQGYYEQYF. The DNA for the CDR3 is TGTGCCAGCGCGGCTCAACAGGGATACTACGAGCAGTACTTC.

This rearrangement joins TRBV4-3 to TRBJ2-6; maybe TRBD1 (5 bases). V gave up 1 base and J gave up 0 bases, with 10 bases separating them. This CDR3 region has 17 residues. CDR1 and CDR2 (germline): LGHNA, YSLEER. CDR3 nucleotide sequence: TGCGCCAGCAGCCAAGTTTCAGGGTTCTCTGGGGCCAACGTCCTGACTTTC. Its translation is CASSQVSGFSGANVLTF.

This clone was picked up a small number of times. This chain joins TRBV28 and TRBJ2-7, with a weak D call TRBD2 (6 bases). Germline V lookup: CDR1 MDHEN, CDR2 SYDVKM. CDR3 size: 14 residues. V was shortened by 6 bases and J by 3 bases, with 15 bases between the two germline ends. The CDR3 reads CASRSAGPFYEQYF. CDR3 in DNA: TGTGCCAGCAGGTCGGCGGGACCTTTCTACGAGCAGTACTTC.

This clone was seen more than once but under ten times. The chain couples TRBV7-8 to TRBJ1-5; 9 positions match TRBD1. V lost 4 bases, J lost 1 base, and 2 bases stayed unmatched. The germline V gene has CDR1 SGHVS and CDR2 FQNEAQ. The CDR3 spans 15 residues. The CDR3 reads CASSWTGASNQPQHF. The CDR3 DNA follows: TGTGCCAGCAGCTGGACAGGGGCAAGCAATCAGCCCCAGCATTTT.

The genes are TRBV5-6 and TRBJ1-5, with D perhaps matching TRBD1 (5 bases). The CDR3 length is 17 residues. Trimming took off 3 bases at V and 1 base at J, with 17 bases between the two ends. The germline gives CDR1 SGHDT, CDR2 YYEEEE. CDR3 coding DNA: TGTGCCAGCAGCTCCCTTCCCGAAAAGGGGAGCAATCAGCCCCAGCATTTT. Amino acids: CASSSLPEKGSNQPQHF.

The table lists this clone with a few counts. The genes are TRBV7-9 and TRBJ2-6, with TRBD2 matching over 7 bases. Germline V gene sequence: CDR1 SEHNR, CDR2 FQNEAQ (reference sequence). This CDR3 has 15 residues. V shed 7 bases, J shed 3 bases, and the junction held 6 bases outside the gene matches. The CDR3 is CASTSGRGGANVLTF. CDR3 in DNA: TGTGCCAGCACCTCTGGGAGGGGTGGGGCCAACGTCCTGACTTTC.

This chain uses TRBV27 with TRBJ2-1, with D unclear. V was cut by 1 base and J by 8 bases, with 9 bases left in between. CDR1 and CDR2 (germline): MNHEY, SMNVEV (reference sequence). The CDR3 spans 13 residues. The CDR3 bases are TGTGCCAGCAGTTTATGGGTGGGCGATGAGCAGTTCTTC. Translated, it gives CASSLWVGDEQFF.

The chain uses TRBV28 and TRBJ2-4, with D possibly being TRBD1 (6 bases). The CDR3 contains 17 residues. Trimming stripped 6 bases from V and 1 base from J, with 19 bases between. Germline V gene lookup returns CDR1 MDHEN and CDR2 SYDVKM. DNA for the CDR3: TGTGCCAGCAGCATAAAAAGGGGGTATGCGGCCAAAAACATTCAGTACTTC. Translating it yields CASSIKRGYAAKNIQYF.

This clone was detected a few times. The CDR3 DNA reads as TGTGCCATAGGACTAGCGGGGTCAGAGACCCAGTACTTC. Its protein product is CAIGLAGSETQYF. The gene calls are TRBV2 and TRBJ2-5; 12 nucleotides line up with TRBD2. The germline gives CDR1 SNHLY, CDR2 FYNNEI. V lost 10 bases to trimming and J lost 4 bases; unmatched junction nucleotides: 4. CDR3 length equals 13 residues.

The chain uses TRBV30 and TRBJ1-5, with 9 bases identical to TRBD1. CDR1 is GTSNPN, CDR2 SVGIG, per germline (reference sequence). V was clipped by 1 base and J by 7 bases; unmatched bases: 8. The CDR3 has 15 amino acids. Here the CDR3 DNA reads TGTGCCTGGAGTGCCCACGGGACAGGGAACCAGCCCCAGCATTTT. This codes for CAWSAHGTGNQPQHF.

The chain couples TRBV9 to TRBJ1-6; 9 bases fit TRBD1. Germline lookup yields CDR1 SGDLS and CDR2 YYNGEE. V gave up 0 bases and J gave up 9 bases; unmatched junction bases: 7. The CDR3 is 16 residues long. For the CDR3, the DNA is TGTGCCAGCAGCGTAGAGCCTACAGGGGGCTTTTCACCCCTCCACTTT. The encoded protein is CASSVEPTGGFSPLHF.